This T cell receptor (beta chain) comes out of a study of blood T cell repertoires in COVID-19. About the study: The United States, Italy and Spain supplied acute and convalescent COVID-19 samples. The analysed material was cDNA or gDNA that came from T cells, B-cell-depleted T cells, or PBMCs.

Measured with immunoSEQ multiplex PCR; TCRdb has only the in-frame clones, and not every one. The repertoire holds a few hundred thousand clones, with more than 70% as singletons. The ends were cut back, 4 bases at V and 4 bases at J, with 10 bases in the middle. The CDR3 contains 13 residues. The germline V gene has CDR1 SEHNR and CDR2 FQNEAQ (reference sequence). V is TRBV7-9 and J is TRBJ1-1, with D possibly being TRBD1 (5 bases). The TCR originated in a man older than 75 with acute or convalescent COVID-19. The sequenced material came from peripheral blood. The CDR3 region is CASSSDRATEAFF. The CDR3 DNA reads TGTGCCAGCAGCTCTGACAGAGCCACTGAAGCTTTCTTT.